The 10 T cell receptor beta chains in this list originate from one sample, sequenced in a study of beta chain features in type 1 diabetes. Every isolated RNA sample was fully reverse transcribed, so sequencing captured expressed TCRB transcripts. The data were produced by immunoSEQ multiplex PCR, yet TCRdb's version contains in-frame clones alone and is incomplete. The sample records about 340,000 clones, 6.5% to 10% being singletons. Sequencing was performed on central memory CD4+ T cells from blood. Receptors originate from a woman aged 18-29 years in good health.

This clone has a handful of counts. The chain is built from TRBV7-2 and TRBJ1-1; 8 bases are a match to TRBD1. The length of the CDR3 is 12 residues. From germline, CDR1 is SGHTA and CDR2 FQGNSA. V shed 5 bases, J shed 11 bases, and the junction held 7 bases outside the gene matches. The CDR3 here is CASSINRGAAFF. In DNA, the CDR3 is TGTGCCAGCAGCATAAACAGGGGGGCGGCTTTCTTT.

In this sample, this clone turned up a few times. The V gene is TRBV27, the J gene TRBJ2-2, with D perhaps matching TRBD1 (6 bases). The CDR3 runs to 15 residues. Germline V gene lookup returns CDR1 MNHEY and CDR2 SMNVEV (reference sequence). Trimming took off 3 bases at V and 7 bases at J, with 15 bases between the two ends. The CDR3 bases are TGTGCCAGCAGTTTCCAAAACAACAGGGTCGGGGAGCTGTTTTTT. Translation gives CASSFQNNRVGELFF.

This clone was detected only a few times. The J gene is TRBJ2-5, the V gene TRBV29-1, with D unclear. V was cut by 0 bases and J by 4 bases, with 9 bases left in between. The CDR3 covers 13 residues. Germline V gene sequence: CDR1 SQVTM, CDR2 ANQGSEA. The CDR3 spells CSVEDVDPETQYF. For the CDR3, the DNA is TGCAGCGTTGAAGATGTGGACCCAGAGACCCAGTACTTC.

This clone was seen more than once but under ten times. The chain employs TRBV2 and TRBJ2-1; 14 bases fit TRBD2. The CDR3 has 17 residues. Germline V gives CDR1 SNHLY, CDR2 FYNNEI. V trimming: 7 bases; J trimming: 4 bases; junction bases outside the gene matches: 9. CDR3 loop: CASIGTSGSIRYNEQFF. CDR3 nucleotide sequence: TGTGCCAGCATTGGGACTAGCGGGAGTATAAGATACAATGAGCAGTTCTTC.

The chain recombines TRBV11-3 with TRBJ2-3; D may correspond to TRBD1 or TRBD2 (5 bases each). Between the trimmed V and J ends, which lost 1 base and 7 bases, there was a span of 12 bases. CDR1 is SGHNT, CDR2 YENEEA, per germline. This CDR3 has 14 amino acids. The chain's CDR3 is CASSLGGSGNTQYF. In DNA form, the CDR3 reads TGTGCCAGCAGCTTAGGGGGGAGTGGAAATACGCAGTATTTT.

This clone was found many times. The chain is built from TRBV6-5 and TRBJ2-6; possibly TRBD1 for D (6 bases). Germline-derived CDR1 and CDR2 are MNHEY and SVGAGI. The CDR3 runs to 15 residues. V was shortened by 6 bases and J by 4 bases, with 13 bases between the two germline ends. In DNA form, the CDR3 reads TGTGCCAGCAGGCGGCCAGGGGCCGGGGCCAACGTCCTGACTTTC. Encoded protein: CASRRPGAGANVLTF.

This clone was seen more than once but under ten times. The J gene is TRBJ2-3, the V gene TRBV28; a possible D gene is TRBD2 (6 bases). The CDR3 sequence is 13 residues long. Germline V CDR1 and CDR2: MDHEN, SYDVKM. V was pared by 5 bases and J by 2 bases, with 8 bases between. The CDR3 region is CASSRDFTDTQYF. The DNA for the CDR3 is TGTGCCAGCAGTCGGGACTTCACAGATACGCAGTATTTT.

In its sample, this clone was seen a few times. The chain uses TRBV7-2 and TRBJ2-1, with 8 bases fitting TRBD2. This CDR3 is 16 amino acids long. V shed 8 bases and J 6 bases; nucleotides not matched to a gene: 15. Germline CDR1 is SGHTA and CDR2 is FQGNSA. In DNA form, the CDR3 reads TGTGCCAGCGACAGAAGGTTACAAAGCGGGAGCAATGAGCAGTTCTTC. This codes for CASDRRLQSGSNEQFF.

This clone was seen a few times. CDR3 bases: TGCGCCAGCAGCGCGTTCTTTAGGGCCGAAGGGGAGACCCAGTACTTC. Translating gives CASSAFFRAEGETQYF. The chain links TRBV5-1 to TRBJ2-5; D is unresolved. V was pared by 4 bases and J by 5 bases, with 21 bases between. This CDR3 is built from 16 residues. The germline V gene encodes CDR1 SGHRS and CDR2 YFSETQ.

This clone came up a few times. The chain combines TRBV23-1 with TRBJ2-5; perhaps TRBD2 as D (5 bases). Being an ORF, TRBV23-1 has a function that is uncertain. Deletions cut 3 bases from V and 4 bases from J, with 18 bases between. This CDR3 is 16 amino acids long. The CDR3 DNA follows: TGCGCCAGCAGTCAGAACGCCGGGCCCCGGGGAGAGACCCAGTACTTC. Residues: CASSQNAGPRGETQYF.